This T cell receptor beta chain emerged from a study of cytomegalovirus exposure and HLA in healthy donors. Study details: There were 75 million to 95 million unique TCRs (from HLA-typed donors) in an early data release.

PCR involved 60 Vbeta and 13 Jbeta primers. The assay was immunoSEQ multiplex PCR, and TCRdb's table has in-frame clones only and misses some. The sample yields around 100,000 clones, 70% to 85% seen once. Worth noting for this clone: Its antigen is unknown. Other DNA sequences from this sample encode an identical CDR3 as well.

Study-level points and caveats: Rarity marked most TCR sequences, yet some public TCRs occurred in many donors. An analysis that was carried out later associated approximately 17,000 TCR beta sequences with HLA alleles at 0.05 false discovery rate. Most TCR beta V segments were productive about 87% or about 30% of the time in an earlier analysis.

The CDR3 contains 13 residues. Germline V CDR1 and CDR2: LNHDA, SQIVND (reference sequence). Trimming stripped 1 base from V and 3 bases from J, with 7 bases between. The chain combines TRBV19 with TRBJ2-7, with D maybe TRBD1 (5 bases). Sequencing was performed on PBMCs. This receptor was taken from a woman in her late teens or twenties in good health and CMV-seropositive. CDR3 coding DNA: TGTGCCAGTAGTATAGGGCAGGGCTACGAGCAGTACTTC. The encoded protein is CASSIGQGYEQYF. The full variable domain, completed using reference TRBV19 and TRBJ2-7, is DGGITQSPKYLFRKEGQNVTLSCEQNLNHDAMYWYRQDPGQGLRLIYYSQIVNDFQKGDIAEGYSVSREKKESFPLTVTSAQKNPTAFYLCASSIGQGYEQYFGPGTRLTVT.